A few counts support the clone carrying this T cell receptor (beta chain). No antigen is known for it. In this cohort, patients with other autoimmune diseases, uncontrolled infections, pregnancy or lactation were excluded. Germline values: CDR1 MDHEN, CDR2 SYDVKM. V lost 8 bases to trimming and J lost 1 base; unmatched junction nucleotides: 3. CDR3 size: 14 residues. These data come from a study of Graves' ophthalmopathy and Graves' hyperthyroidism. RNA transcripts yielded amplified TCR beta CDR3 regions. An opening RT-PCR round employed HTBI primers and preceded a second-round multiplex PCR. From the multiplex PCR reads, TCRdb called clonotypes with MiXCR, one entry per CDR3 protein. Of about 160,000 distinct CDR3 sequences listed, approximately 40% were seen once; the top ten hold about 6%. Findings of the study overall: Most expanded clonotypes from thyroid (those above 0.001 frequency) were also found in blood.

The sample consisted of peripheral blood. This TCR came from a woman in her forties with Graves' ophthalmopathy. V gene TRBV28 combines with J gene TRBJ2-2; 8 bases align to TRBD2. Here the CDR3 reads CASLSGRNTGELFF. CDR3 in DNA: TGTGCCAGCCTGAGCGGGAGGAACACCGGGGAGCTGTTTTTT. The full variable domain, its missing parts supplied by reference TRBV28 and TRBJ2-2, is DVKVTQSSRYLVKRTGEKVFLECVQDMDHENMFWYRQDPGLGLRLIYFSYDVKMKEKGDIPEGYSVSREKKERFSLILESASTNQTSMYLCASLSGRNTGELFFGEGSRLTVL.